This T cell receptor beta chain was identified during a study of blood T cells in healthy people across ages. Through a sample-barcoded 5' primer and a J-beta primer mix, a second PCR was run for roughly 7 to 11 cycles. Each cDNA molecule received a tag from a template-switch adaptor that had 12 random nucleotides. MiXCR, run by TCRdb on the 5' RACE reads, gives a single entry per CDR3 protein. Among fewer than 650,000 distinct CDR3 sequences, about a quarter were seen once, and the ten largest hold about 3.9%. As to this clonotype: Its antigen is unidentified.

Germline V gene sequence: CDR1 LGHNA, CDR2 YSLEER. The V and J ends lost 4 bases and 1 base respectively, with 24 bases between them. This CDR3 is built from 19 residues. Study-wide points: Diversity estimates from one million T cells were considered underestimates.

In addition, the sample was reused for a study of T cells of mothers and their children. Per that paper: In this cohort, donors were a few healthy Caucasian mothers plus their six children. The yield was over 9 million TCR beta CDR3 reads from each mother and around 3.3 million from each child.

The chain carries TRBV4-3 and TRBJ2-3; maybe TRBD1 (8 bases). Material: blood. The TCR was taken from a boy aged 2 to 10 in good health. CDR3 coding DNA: TGCGCCAGCAGCCCTTGGACAGGGCAGGGGCTAGCGGGCACAGATACGCAGTATTTT. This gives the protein CASSPWTGQGLAGTDTQYF.